The 15 T cell receptor beta chains given below trace back to one sample, sequenced in a study of T cells in Graves' hyperthyroidism and ophthalmopathy. There were TCR beta CDR3 regions amplified from RNA transcripts. First-round RT-PCR of the TCR CDR3 relied on the HTBI primer set. TCRdb ran MiXCR on the multiplex PCR reads and lists one entry per CDR3 protein. The profile shows 500,000 to 800,000 distinct CDR3 sequences, over 40% of them singletons. Sequencing was carried out using peripheral blood or thyroid tissue (not recorded which). All receptors derive from an adult man with Graves' disease, either hyperthyroidism or ophthalmopathy (not recorded which).

The rearrangement links TRBV6-6 to TRBJ1-1; 7 bases line up with TRBD1. CDR1 and CDR2 from the germline V gene are MNHNY and SVGAGI (reference sequence). The CDR3 is 14 residues long. The ends lost 7 bases at V and 3 bases at J; junction bases unmatched: 8. The CDR3 reads CASTLTGVYTEAFF. CDR3 nucleotides: TGTGCCAGCACCCTCACAGGGGTGTACACTGAAGCTTTCTTT.

About this clonotype: A much larger clone is a single base away; this may be a read error. The gene calls are TRBV29-1 and TRBJ1-1, with TRBD1 as a possible D gene (5 bases). The CDR3 is made up of 12 amino acids. Per the germline V gene, CDR1 is SQVTM and CDR2 is ANQGSEA. With 6 bases removed from V and 1 base from J, the gap between germline ends came to 9 bases. The CDR3 here is CSVATENTEAFF. The CDR3 DNA is TGCAGCGTGGCGACAGAGAACACTGAAGCTTTCTTT.

The sample holds many counts of this clonotype. J is TRBJ2-7 and V is TRBV10-3; 9 positions agree with TRBD1. Per germline, CDR1 ENHRY and CDR2 SYGVKD. The CDR3 length is 15 residues. Trimming took 6 bases from V and 4 from J; bases not matched to a gene: 10. CDR3: CAISGAGTGIYEQYF. The CDR3 DNA sequence: TGTGCCATCAGCGGAGCCGGGACAGGGATTTACGAGCAGTACTTC.

This clonotype was counted ten times or more. The chain links TRBV7-9 to TRBJ2-7; the match to TRBD1 covers 11 bases. CDR1 is SEHNR and CDR2 is FQNEAQ in the germline V gene (reference sequence). This CDR3 has 15 amino acids. The junction had 7 bases not matched to a gene; V was cut back by 3 bases and J by 6 bases. CDR3: CASSLNRDRGSEQYF. CDR3 nucleotides: TGTGCCAGCAGCTTGAACCGGGACAGGGGGAGCGAGCAGTACTTC.

The chain links TRBV7-2 to TRBJ1-2; 7 bases match TRBD1. CDR3 length equals 17 residues. Per germline, CDR1 SGHTA and CDR2 FQGNSA. The V and J ends lost 1 base and 2 bases, in that order; junction bases with no gene match: 10. CDR3 nucleotides: TGTGCCAGCAGCTTAGATTGGTCAGGGGGGCTCAACTATGGCTACACCTTC. Encoded protein: CASSLDWSGGLNYGYTF.

This clonotype was recorded many times. The chain links TRBV20-1 to TRBJ2-7, with unresolved D. V was trimmed by 4 bases and J by 4 bases, leaving 8 bases between them. Germline CDR1 is DFQATT and CDR2 is SNEGSKA (reference sequence). The CDR3 spans 11 residues. The CDR3, as DNA: TGCAGTGCTACTTCTTATTACGAGCAGTACTTC. Its translation is CSATSYYEQYF.

The chain is built from TRBV7-9 and TRBJ2-5, with 8 bases aligning to TRBD2. V lost 6 bases and J lost 3; bases outside the gene matches: 21. The CDR3 length is 19 residues. Germline-derived CDR1 and CDR2 are SEHNR and FQNEAQ (reference sequence). This chain's CDR3 is CASRSLGASGSYAKETQYF. CDR3 bases: TGTGCCAGCAGATCCCTCGGGGCTAGCGGGTCCTACGCGAAAGAGACCCAGTACTTC.

For this clonotype: This may arise from a read error, as a much more abundant clone is one base away. This chain uses TRBV29-1 with TRBJ1-5; D ambiguous. There are 12 residues in the CDR3. CDR1 is SQVTM, CDR2 ANQGSEA, per germline. Here the CDR3 reads CSERRNNQPRHF. CDR3 DNA sequence: TGCAGCGAAAGACGGAACAATCAGCCCCGGCATTTT.

This clonotype was observed at least ten times. The rearrangement uses TRBV6-5 and TRBJ2-6; D unclear. V dropped 5 bases and J dropped 0 bases, with 8 bases sitting between them. There are 15 residues in the CDR3. Germline CDR1 reads MNHEY; CDR2 reads SVGAGI. This CDR3 reads CASSGLSSGANVLTF. The DNA of the CDR3 is TGTGCCAGCAGTGGATTAAGCTCTGGGGCCAACGTCCTGACTTTC.

The chain is built from TRBV15 and TRBJ1-6; TRBD1 matches 11 bases. Germline V CDR1 and CDR2: LNHNV, YYDKDF (reference sequence). The J segment lost 9 bases and the V segment lost 1 base, leaving 2 bases of the junction unmatched. This CDR3 region has 15 residues. CDR3 nucleotides: TGTGCCACCAGCAGAGGGGGACAGGGGGTTTCACCCCTCCACTTT. It translates to CATSRGGQGVSPLHF.

This rearrangement joins TRBV5-4 to TRBJ2-7; TRBD1 or TRBD2 may be the D gene (5 bases each). V shed 4 bases and J shed 5 bases, with 16 bases lying between them. The CDR3 consists of 14 residues. Germline V CDR1 and CDR2: SGHNT, YYREEE (reference sequence). The CDR3 nucleotides read TGTGCCAGCAGCCACGGGACCCTGGGCCACGAGCAGTACTTC. As protein: CASSHGTLGHEQYF.

This clonotype has just a few counts. This sequence joins TRBV5-4 and TRBJ1-2; tentatively, D is TRBD1 (5 bases). The germline gives CDR1 SGHNT, CDR2 YYREEE (reference sequence). V lost 3 bases to trimming and J lost 2 bases, with 11 bases between them. This CDR3 has 14 residues. The CDR3 loop is CASSSARGNYGYTF. CDR3 in DNA: TGTGCCAGCAGCTCAGCTCGGGGGAACTATGGCTACACCTTC.

This clonotype appeared once. J is TRBJ2-5 and V is TRBV24-1; weak D call: TRBD1 (5 bases). This CDR3 has 14 amino acids. Germline V gives CDR1 KGHDR, CDR2 SFDVKD. V lost 5 bases and J 7 bases, leaving 16 bases between the germline ends. The CDR3 DNA reads TGTGCCACCAGTGCAGGGCCAGGACGGTCGACCCAGTACTTC. This sequence encodes CATSAGPGRSTQYF.

This clonotype was observed many times. This chain links TRBV7-6 with TRBJ2-5, with 14 bases fitting TRBD2. V trimming: 8 bases; J trimming: 3 bases; junction bases outside the gene matches: 5. CDR3 length equals 15 residues. Germline V lookup: CDR1 SGHVS, CDR2 FNYEAQ. DNA of the CDR3: TGTGCCAGCGGAGGGGGACTAGCGGGGGAAGAGACCCAGTACTTC. Amino acids: CASGGGLAGEETQYF.

In its sample, this clonotype was seen many times. V usage is TRBV9 and J usage is TRBJ1-1, with 11 bases that match TRBD1. CDR1 SGDLS and CDR2 YYNGEE come from the germline V gene. This CDR3 is 15 amino acids long. V dropped 0 bases and J dropped 4; count of bases not matched to a gene: 2. CDR3 sequence (DNA): TGTGCCAGCAGCGTAGTAGGGACAGGGGGCACTGAAGCTTTCTTT. Translated, it gives CASSVVGTGGTEAFF.